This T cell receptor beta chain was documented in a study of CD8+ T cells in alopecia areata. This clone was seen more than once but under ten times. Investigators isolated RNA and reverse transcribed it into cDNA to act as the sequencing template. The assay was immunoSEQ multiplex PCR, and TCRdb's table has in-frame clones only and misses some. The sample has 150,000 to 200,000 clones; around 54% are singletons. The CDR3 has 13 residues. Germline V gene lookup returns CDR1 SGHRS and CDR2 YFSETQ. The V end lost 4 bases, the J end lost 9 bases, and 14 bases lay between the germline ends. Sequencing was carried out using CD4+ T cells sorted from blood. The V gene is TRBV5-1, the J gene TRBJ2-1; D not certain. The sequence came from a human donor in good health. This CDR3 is CASSPSFLFEQFF. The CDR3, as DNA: TGCGCCAGCAGCCCTAGTTTCCTTTTTGAGCAGTTCTTC.